These T cell receptor beta chains were read from a single sample in a study of T cells after posttransplantation cyclophosphamide. The data were produced by immunoSEQ multiplex PCR, yet TCRdb's version contains in-frame clones alone and is incomplete. The specimen has about 7,700 clones, none found just once. The material sequenced was PBMCs, taken after allogeneic stem cell transplant with posttransplant cyclophosphamide. These receptors came from a female patient in her forties or fifties who received an allogeneic stem cell transplant from an unrelated donor, was CMV-positive, and had acute GVHD only. These T cells may partly come from the graft donor. Both conserved end residues are part of each CDR3. Fields, in order: J gene, clone size, V gene, D gene, CDR3 DNA, CDR3 protein. D genes are given only for firm matches. Size is stated as once, few or many counts, or a class when the clone is expanded.

TRBJ2-7	few	TRBV6-6	.	TGTGCCAGCTGCGGACGGGAAACCTCCTACGAGCAGTACTTC	CASCGRETSYEQYF
TRBJ2-1	many	TRBV7-9	TRBD2	TGTGCCAGCAGCCCACACCCGAAGCGGGGAGACAATGAGCAGTTCTTC	CASSPHPKRGDNEQFF
TRBJ1-2	many	TRBV30	.	TGTGCCTGGACTAGACAGAGCGGACCAGGGGCGCCCGCGCGGGGCTACACCTTC	CAWTRQSGPGAPARGYTF
TRBJ2-3	medium-sized	TRBV15	.	TGTGCCACCAGCAGGGCTAGCACAGATACGCAGTATTTT	CATSRASTDTQYF
TRBJ2-3	many	TRBV20-1	.	TGCAGTGCTAGTGAGGGAGATACGCAGTATTTT	CSASEGDTQYF
TRBJ1-2	many	TRBV14	TRBD1	TGTGCCAGCAGCCCCGTCGGGACAGCTTATGGCTACACCTTC	CASSPVGTAYGYTF
TRBJ2-2	many	TRBV5-8	.	TGTGCCAGCAGCTTGGGTTCAGGGTCGGCCGGGGAGCTGTTTTTT	CASSLGSGSAGELFF
TRBJ2-7	many	TRBV7-9	.	TGTGCCAGCAGCTTAGTGGCAGGCAACTACGAGCAGTACTTC	CASSLVAGNYEQYF
TRBJ2-7	many	TRBV4-2	.	TGTGCCAGCAGCCAACAGGGGTTTGGGGCAGGCTACGAGCAGTACTTC	CASSQQGFGAGYEQYF
TRBJ2-7	many	TRBV30	TRBD1	TGTGCCTGGAATCAGGACAGGGTCGCCTACGAGCAGTACTTC	CAWNQDRVAYEQYF
TRBJ2-1	few	TRBV6-6	.	TGTGCCAGCTCCTCGATTAGCTCCTACAATGAGCAGTTCTTC	CASSSISSYNEQFF
TRBJ1-5	many	TRBV7-2	.	TGTGCCAGCAGCTTAGATAAAGGGAGTCGTCAGCCCCAGCATTTT	CASSLDKGSRQPQHF
TRBJ2-1	many	TRBV10-3	TRBD2	TGTGCCATCAGCGGACTAGCGGGAGAAAGTGAGCAGTTCTTC	CAISGLAGESEQFF
TRBJ2-7	many	TRBV7-2	TRBD2	TGTGCCAGCAGCTTAGAAGGACTAGCGGGAGTCTACGAGCAGTACTTC	CASSLEGLAGVYEQYF
TRBJ2-3	many	TRBV4-2	TRBD1	TGTGCCAGCAGCCGAGCCCAGGGGGCTGCTAGCACAGATACGCAGTATTTT	CASSRAQGAASTDTQYF
TRBJ2-7	many	TRBV29-1	.	TGCAGCGTAGCGGACAGCCCGAGCTCCTACGAGCAGTACTTC	CSVADSPSSYEQYF
TRBJ1-1	many	TRBV29-1	.	TGCAGCTTCTCAGGGTTGGTAGGAACTGAAGCTTTCTTT	CSFSGLVGTEAFF
TRBJ1-3	many	TRBV6-5	TRBD1	TGTGCCAGCAGTTACTCGCGCAGGGGGAGTGGAAACACCATATATTTT	CASSYSRRGSGNTIYF
TRBJ2-2	many	TRBV9	TRBD1	TGTGCCAGCAGCGTAGAGGGGGCCAGGGAGCTGTTTTTT	CASSVEGARELFF
TRBJ2-7	many	TRBV19	TRBD2	TGTGCCAGTAGTATAGGACTAGCGGGAGACTACGAGCAGTACTTC	CASSIGLAGDYEQYF
TRBJ1-1	many	TRBV2	.	TGTGCCAGCAGTGTTTTGGGCGTCATGAACACTGAAGCTTTCTTT	CASSVLGVMNTEAFF